Given below is one T cell receptor beta chain in context. Its antigen is unknown. MiXCR, applied by TCRdb to the reads, yields one record per CDR3 protein. The sample holds nearly 550,000 distinct CDR3 sequences; about 15% are singletons and the top ten take under 30%. This sample was taken from a study of T cell repertoires in cytomegalovirus infection. Across the whole study: Carrying CMV and the relevant HLA type showed in public TCR beta signatures.

Between the trimmed V and J ends, which lost 1 base and 7 bases, there was a span of 14 bases. The length of the CDR3 is 16 residues. Germline V lookup: CDR1 SGHAT, CDR2 FQNNGV. Study-wide results and caveats: Of the TCR beta families, the public ones yielded a cumulative frequency that identified carriers of CMV plus the relevant HLA.

The V and J genes are TRBV11-2 and TRBJ1-6, with unresolved D. This receptor was taken from a human donor in good health (CMV status not recorded). Some clones in this sample may be carry-over from other donors' samples. The sample consisted of CD8+ T cells from PBMCs. CDR3 coding DNA: TGTGCCAGCAGCTTAGGGCCGATTTCGCGGAATTCACCCCTCCACTTT. It specifies CASSLGPISRNSPLHF.